This T cell receptor (beta chain) derives from a study of TIL therapy for anti-PD-1-resistant metastatic lung cancer. Study overall: Tumors were harvested before any PD-1/PD-L1 blockade.

Germline V gene sequence: CDR1 LGHNT, CDR2 FRNRAP. This CDR3 region has 11 residues. Time point described: pre-treatment sample, taken before nivolumab and TIL therapy. Enrollment ran from 2017 to early 2020. This clone was detected a few times. The germline gene is not matched at one end of the junction; a read error may be the cause. The libraries were made with immunoSEQ v3. Only in-frame clones appear in the TCRdb table, and some are missing; sequencing was by immunoSEQ multiplex PCR. The sample shows about 17,000 clones, about 75% of them seen only once. The chain is built from TRBV12-5 and TRBJ1-5; D perhaps matches TRBD1 (6 bases). The clonotype comes from a person between 30 and 80 years old with non-small cell lung cancer. Sequenced material: blood, taken at baseline. The CDR3 DNA sequence: TGTGCTAGTGGTTTCAAGGGGGGAGTCCTTTTT. The encoded protein is CASGFKGGVLF.